Below, 16 T cell receptor beta chains from the same sample are listed, as sequenced in a study of blood T cells in healthy people across ages. A J-beta primer mix and a sample-barcoded 5' primer were used in a second PCR of about 7 to 11 cycles. TCRdb re-called the 5' RACE reads through MiXCR, storing one row per CDR3 protein. The table has about 730,000 distinct CDR3 sequences, 43% seen once. Sequencing was carried out using blood. These receptors were obtained from a woman aged 55-70 years in good health.

The chain combines TRBV12-3 or TRBV12-4 with TRBJ1-1; D gene unclear. The CDR3 has 14 residues. V lost 6 bases and J lost 6, with 17 bases in between. In DNA form, the CDR3 reads TGTGCCAGCAGCCATAGCCCCCCCGGCTCTGAAGCTTTCTTT. This sequence encodes CASSHSPPGSEAFF.

This sequence joins TRBV20-1 and TRBJ2-3, with a tentative D call TRBD1 (7 bases). The CDR3 spans 12 residues. Trimming shortened V by 8 bases and J by 5 bases, and 14 bases separated the two germline ends. Germline V gene sequence: CDR1 DFQATT, CDR2 SNEGSKA (reference sequence). The chain's CDR3 is CSSYRGGDTQYF. The CDR3 region has the DNA TGCAGTTCCTACAGGGGAGGAGATACGCAGTATTTT.

The chain is built from TRBV28 and TRBJ2-2, with 9 bases lining up with TRBD1. CDR3 length: 16 amino acids. Looked up from germline, CDR1 is MDHEN and CDR2 is SYDVKM. The V and J ends lost 1 base and 7 bases, in that order; junction bases with no gene match: 7. CDR3 bases: TGTGCCAGCAGTTTATTTACAGGGGGCGCCGACGGGGAGCTGTTTTTT. It translates to CASSLFTGGADGELFF.

V and J are TRBV4-1 and TRBJ2-1, with D tentatively TRBD1 or TRBD2 (5 bases each). The J call is doubtful: the DNA matches TRBJ2-7 better. The CDR3 runs 15 residues. Germline-derived CDR1 and CDR2 are MGHRA and YSYEKL. The CDR3 bases are TGCGCCAGCAGCCAAGGTGCAGGGACGTCTGGCGAGCAGTACTTC. It yields the protein CASSQGAGTSGEQYF.

The chain carries TRBV9 and TRBJ2-3, with 12 positions matching TRBD2. The CDR3 has 16 residues. The V and J ends lost 2 bases and 4 bases, in that order; junction bases with no gene match: 5. CDR1 and CDR2 from the germline V gene are SGDLS and YYNGEE. The chain's CDR3 is CASSVRTSGNADTQYF. The CDR3 DNA follows: TGTGCCAGCAGCGTTCGGACTAGCGGGAATGCAGATACGCAGTATTTT.

This clonotype was counted many times. The V call is TRBV20-1, the J call TRBJ2-5; D is unresolved. CDR3 length: 11 amino acids. V was cut by 3 bases and J by 5 bases, with 7 bases left in between. Germline CDR1 reads DFQATT; CDR2 reads SNEGSKA (reference sequence). The CDR3: CSASLRETQYF. The CDR3 DNA follows: TGCAGTGCTAGTCTGCGGGAGACCCAGTACTTC.

The genes are TRBV4-2 and TRBJ2-1, with D unclear. The CDR3 is 16 residues long. Germline V lookup: CDR1 LGHNA, CDR2 YNFKEQ. The V and J ends lost 0 bases and 5 bases respectively, with 14 bases between them. This chain's CDR3 is CASSQERFSGNNEQFF. The CDR3 DNA sequence: TGTGCCAGCAGCCAAGAGAGGTTCTCAGGCAACAATGAGCAGTTCTTC.

The table lists this clonotype with a few counts. V and J are TRBV28 and TRBJ1-6, with D possibly matching TRBD1 (6 bases). The V end lost 5 bases, the J end lost 7 bases, and 18 bases lay between the germline ends. Germline CDR1 and CDR2: MDHEN and SYDVKM. CDR3 length equals 16 residues. The CDR3 spells CASSRHWTVFNSPLHF. The CDR3 DNA follows: TGTGCCAGCAGTAGACATTGGACAGTCTTCAATTCACCCCTCCACTTT.

This clonotype was seen a few times. This rearrangement joins TRBV13 to TRBJ2-7; 7 positions agree with TRBD1. Germline trimming cut 3 bases from V and 5 bases from J; bases unmatched to any gene: 7. The CDR3 totals 14 residues. Germline CDR1 reads PRHDT; CDR2 reads FYEKMQ (reference sequence). The CDR3 DNA follows: TGTGCCAGCAGCTTGGGTCAGGGGGTAAACGAGCAGTACTTC. Its protein product is CASSLGQGVNEQYF.

This chain uses TRBV6-1 with TRBJ2-2; D remains unclear. The CDR3 loop spans 15 amino acids. Germline CDR1 and CDR2: MNHNS and SASEGT. Trimming pared 6 bases from V and 1 base from J, leaving 12 bases between. CDR3 nucleotides: TGTGCCAGCAGGAACCCTTCTAGGAACACCGGGGAGCTGTTTTTT. Translation gives CASRNPSRNTGELFF.

This clonotype turned up a few times. This chain joins TRBV7-2 and TRBJ2-3; D gene ambiguous. Germline V gives CDR1 SGHTA, CDR2 FQGNSA. This CDR3 contains 16 residues. With 4 bases removed from V and 1 base from J, the gap between germline ends came to 15 bases. This CDR3 is CASSSNIGFGTDTQYF. CDR3 bases: TGTGCCAGCAGCTCAAATATAGGGTTTGGCACAGATACGCAGTATTTT.

The chain carries TRBV11-2 and TRBJ2-7; 10 bases map to TRBD1. The V gene end was trimmed by 2 bases and the J gene end by 1 base; junction bases not matched to a gene: 8. CDR3 length equals 17 residues. Looked up from germline, CDR1 is SGHAT and CDR2 is FQNNGV. CDR3 in amino acids: CASSLSDRGRRSYEQYF. CDR3 DNA sequence: TGTGCCAGCAGCTTATCTGACAGGGGGCGAAGATCCTACGAGCAGTACTTC.

This clonotype was seen ten or more times. CDR3 nucleotide sequence: TGTGCCAGCAGTATTGGGGAGACCCAGTACTTC. Translated, it gives CASSIGETQYF. The rearrangement uses TRBV11-2 and TRBJ2-5; D is undetermined. The CDR3 runs 11 residues. Between the trimmed V and J ends, which lost 6 bases and 5 bases, there was a span of 7 bases. The germline CDR1 and CDR2 sequences are SGHAT and FQNNGV. Full variable domain (outside the CDR3, taken from reference TRBV11-2 and TRBJ2-5): EAGVAQSPRYKIIEKRQSVAFWCNPISGHATLYWYQQILGQGPKLLIQFQNNGVVDDSQLPKDRFSAERLKGVDSTLKIQPAKLEDSAVYLCASSIGETQYFGPGTRLLVL.

The genes are TRBV28 and TRBJ2-1; 10 nucleotides align to TRBD1. Trimming cost V 2 bases and J 5 bases; bases outside gene matches: 6. The CDR3 runs to 16 residues. Germline V gene sequence: CDR1 MDHEN, CDR2 SYDVKM. CDR3 DNA: TGTGCCAGCAGTTTACCGGGACAGGGGACCAACAATGAGCAGTTCTTC. Translation: CASSLPGQGTNNEQFF.

This clonotype was observed a few times. CDR3 amino acids: CSARGDRGRNEQYF. In DNA, the CDR3 is TGCAGTGCTAGGGGGGACAGGGGGCGGAACGAGCAGTACTTC. The chain is built from TRBV20-1 and TRBJ2-7; TRBD1 agrees at 12 bases. The germline CDR1 and CDR2 sequences are DFQATT and SNEGSKA (reference sequence). The CDR3 sequence is 14 residues long. Germline trimming cut 3 bases from V and 5 bases from J; bases unmatched to any gene: 5.

As to this clonotype: The junction shows a germline mismatch at one end, possibly a read error. This chain connects TRBV6-2 or TRBV6-3 to TRBJ1-2, with D possibly matching TRBD1 (6 bases). The CDR3 covers 15 residues. The germline gives CDR1 MNHEY, CDR2 SVGEGT. DNA of the CDR3: TGTGCCAGCACTTCAAGGACAGCTTTAAGGGATGGCTGCACCTTC. It specifies CASTSRTALRDGCTF.